The subject of this entry is one T cell receptor (beta chain). Its antigen remains unknown. Use of 60 Vbeta and 13 Jbeta primers characterized the PCR. Repertoires were generated with immunoSEQ multiplex PCR, while TCRdb's copy carries only in-frame clones and drops some. The table records 250,000 to 350,000 clones, roughly 90% of them present only once. There are 15 residues in the CDR3. The V gene's germline CDR1 is SGHAT and CDR2 FQNNGV. J lost 2 bases, V lost 5 bases, and 4 bases had no gene match. The entry originates in a study of cytomegalovirus exposure and HLA in healthy donors. Study outcomes and limitations: Reportedly, HLA-A and HLA-B alleles of most subjects were accurately predicted from TCR beta.

This TCR was recovered from a man aged 35 to 55 in good health and CMV-seropositive. Sequencing used PBMCs. The genes are TRBV11-2 and TRBJ1-3, with 9 bases matching TRBD1. The CDR3: CASSVQGAAGNTIYF. In nucleotides, the CDR3 is TGTGCCAGCAGCGTACAGGGGGCGGCTGGAAACACCATATATTTT.